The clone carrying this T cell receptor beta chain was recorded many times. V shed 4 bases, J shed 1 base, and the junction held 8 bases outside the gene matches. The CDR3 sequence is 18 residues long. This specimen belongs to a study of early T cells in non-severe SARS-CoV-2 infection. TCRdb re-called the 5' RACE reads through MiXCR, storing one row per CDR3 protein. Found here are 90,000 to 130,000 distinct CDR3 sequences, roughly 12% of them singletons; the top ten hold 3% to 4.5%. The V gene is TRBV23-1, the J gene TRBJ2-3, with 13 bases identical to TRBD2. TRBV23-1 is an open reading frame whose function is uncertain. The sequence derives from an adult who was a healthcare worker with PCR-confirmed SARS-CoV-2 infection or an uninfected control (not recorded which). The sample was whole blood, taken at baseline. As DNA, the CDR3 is TGCGCCAGCAGTCTCGGACAGGGGACTAGCGGGGGCACAGATACGCAGTATTTT. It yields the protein CASSLGQGTSGGTDTQYF.